This paragraph reports one TCR beta chain. Its cognate antigen is unknown. This sample was taken from a study of cytomegalovirus exposure and HLA in healthy donors. General study results and limits: The study put around 180 TCR beta chains on its list as cytomegalovirus-associated.

Some clones are missing from TCRdb's copy, which holds only in-frame ones; the method was immunoSEQ multiplex PCR. The repertoire holds roughly 220,000 clones, with 75% to 95% as singletons. The donors were members of the validation cohort, which comprised 120 subjects and was separate from the first cohort of some 680 subjects. Trimming removed 2 bases from V and 4 bases from J; junction bases left unmatched: 6. The CDR3 extends over 15 amino acids. Germline CDR1 reads SNHLY; CDR2 reads FYNNEI. The origin of this receptor is a woman younger than 30 in good health and CMV-seronegative. Sequenced material: PBMCs. The V gene is TRBV2, the J gene TRBJ2-7; 9 bases match TRBD2. The CDR3 is CASSEMSSGNYEQYF. The DNA for the CDR3 is TGTGCCAGCAGTGAAATGTCTAGCGGGAATTACGAGCAGTACTTC.